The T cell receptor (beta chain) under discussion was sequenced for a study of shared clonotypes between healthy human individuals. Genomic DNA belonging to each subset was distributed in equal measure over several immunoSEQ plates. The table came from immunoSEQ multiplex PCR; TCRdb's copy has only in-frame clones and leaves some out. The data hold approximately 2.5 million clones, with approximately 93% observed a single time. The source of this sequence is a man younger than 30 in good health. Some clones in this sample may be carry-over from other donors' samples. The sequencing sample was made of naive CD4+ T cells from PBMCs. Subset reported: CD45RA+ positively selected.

The CDR3 DNA reads as TGTGCCAGCAGCCAGCGGGAGTTTAATGAGCAGTTCTTC. Its protein product is CASSQREFNEQFF. The rearrangement uses TRBV9 and TRBJ2-1; 8 nucleotides agree with TRBD2. After removal of 4 bases from V and 7 bases from J, the junction contained 4 bases not matched to a gene. CDR1 is SGDLS, CDR2 YYNGEE, per germline. The CDR3 extends over 13 amino acids.